The T cell receptor (beta chain) under discussion was sequenced for a study of CD8+ T cells in alopecia areata. Broader study findings: Sequenced scalp T cells also include alphabeta T cells resident in normal skin. Mice showed clearer TCR sharing than patients did, a gap that was possibly HLA-related.

In each case, RNA was isolated and then reverse transcribed into cDNA as the sequencing template. TCRdb's copy holds only in-frame clones and misses some; the assay was immunoSEQ multiplex PCR. The sample has about 200,000 clones, 56% seen once. The CDR3 loop spans 14 amino acids. V was clipped by 0 bases and J by 5 bases, with 13 bases between them. The germline V gene encodes CDR1 SQVTM and CDR2 ANQGSEA. On this clone itself: Antigen unknown.

This TCR derives from a human donor in good health. The chain uses TRBV29-1 and TRBJ1-2, with no clear D. Sequencing was done on a sample of CD8+ T cells sorted from blood. The CDR3 region is CSVEDRGMSYGYTF. The CDR3, as DNA: TGCAGCGTTGAAGATCGCGGGATGTCATATGGCTACACCTTC.